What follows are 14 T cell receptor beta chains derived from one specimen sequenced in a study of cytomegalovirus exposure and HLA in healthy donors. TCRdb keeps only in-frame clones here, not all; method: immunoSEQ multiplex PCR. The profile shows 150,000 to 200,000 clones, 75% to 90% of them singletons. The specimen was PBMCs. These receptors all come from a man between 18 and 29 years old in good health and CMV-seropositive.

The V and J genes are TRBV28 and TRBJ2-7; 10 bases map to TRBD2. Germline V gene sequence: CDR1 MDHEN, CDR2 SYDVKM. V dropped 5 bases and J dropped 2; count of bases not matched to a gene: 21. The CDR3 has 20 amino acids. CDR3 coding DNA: TGTGCCAGCAGTCCTATTGTAAGGCTAGCGGGAGTCTCGAACCCCTACGAGCAGTACTTC. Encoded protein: CASSPIVRLAGVSNPYEQYF.

The CDR3 DNA reads as TGTGCCAGCAGTGACGGCACCCGACAGGGGGGAACTGAAGCTTTCTTT. Protein product: CASSDGTRQGGTEAFF. V is TRBV6-1 and J is TRBJ1-1; 9 positions match TRBD1. The germline gives CDR1 MNHNS, CDR2 SASEGT. V was clipped by 3 bases and J by 5 bases; unmatched bases: 10. This CDR3 region has 16 residues.

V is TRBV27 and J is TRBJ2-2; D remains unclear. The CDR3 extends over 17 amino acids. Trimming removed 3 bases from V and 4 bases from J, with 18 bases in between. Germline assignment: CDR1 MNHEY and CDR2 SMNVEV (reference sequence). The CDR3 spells CASSFLYEEHGTGELFF. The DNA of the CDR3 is TGTGCCAGCAGTTTTTTGTATGAGGAGCATGGCACCGGGGAGCTGTTTTTT.

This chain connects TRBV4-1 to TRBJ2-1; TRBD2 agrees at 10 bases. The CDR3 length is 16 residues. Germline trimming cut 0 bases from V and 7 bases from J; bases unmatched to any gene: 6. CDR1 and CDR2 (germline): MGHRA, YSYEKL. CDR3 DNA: TGCGCCAGCAGCCAAGATCCTAGCGGGAGAGTAAATGAGCAGTTCTTC. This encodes CASSQDPSGRVNEQFF.

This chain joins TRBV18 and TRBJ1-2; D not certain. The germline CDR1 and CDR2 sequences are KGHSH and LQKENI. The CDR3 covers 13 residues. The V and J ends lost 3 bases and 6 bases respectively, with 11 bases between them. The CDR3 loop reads CASSPEGGDGYTF. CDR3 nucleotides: TGTGCCAGCTCACCGGAGGGCGGCGATGGCTACACCTTC.

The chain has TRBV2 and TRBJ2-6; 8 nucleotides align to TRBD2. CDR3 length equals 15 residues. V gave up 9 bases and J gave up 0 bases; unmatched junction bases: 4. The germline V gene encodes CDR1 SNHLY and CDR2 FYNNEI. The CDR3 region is CASREGGSGANVLTF. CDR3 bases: TGTGCCAGTCGGGAGGGGGGCTCTGGGGCCAACGTCCTGACTTTC. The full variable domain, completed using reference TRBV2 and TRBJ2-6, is EPEVTQTPSHQVTQMGQEVILRCVPISNHLYFYWYRQILGQKVEFLVSFYNNEISEKSEIFDDQFSVERPDGSNFTLKIRSTKLEDSAMYFCASREGGSGANVLTFGAGSRLTVL.

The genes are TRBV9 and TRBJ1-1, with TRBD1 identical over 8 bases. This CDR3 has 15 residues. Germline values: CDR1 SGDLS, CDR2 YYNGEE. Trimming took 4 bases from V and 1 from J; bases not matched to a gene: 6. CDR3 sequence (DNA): TGTGCCAGCAGCTCTTCCGGGACAGGGAACACTGAAGCTTTCTTT. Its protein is CASSSSGTGNTEAFF.

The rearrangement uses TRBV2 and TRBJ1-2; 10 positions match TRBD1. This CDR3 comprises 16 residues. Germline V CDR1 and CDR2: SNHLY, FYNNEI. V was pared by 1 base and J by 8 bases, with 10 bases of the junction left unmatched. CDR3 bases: TGTGCCAGCAGTGAAGAGATTGGACAGGGGGGTCAAGGCTACACCTTC. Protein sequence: CASSEEIGQGGQGYTF.

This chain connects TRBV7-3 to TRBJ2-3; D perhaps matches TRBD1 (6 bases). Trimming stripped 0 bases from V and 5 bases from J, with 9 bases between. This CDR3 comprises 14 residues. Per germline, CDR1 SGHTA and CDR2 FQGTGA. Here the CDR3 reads CASSLTGAKDTQYF. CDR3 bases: TGTGCCAGCAGCTTAACGGGGGCAAAAGATACGCAGTATTTT.

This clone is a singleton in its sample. The CDR3 protein is CASSPGNTEAFF. The DNA for the CDR3 is TGTGCCAGCAGCCCAGGGAACACTGAAGCTTTCTTT. The genes are TRBV6-6 and TRBJ1-1; D uncertain. This CDR3 spans 12 amino acids. Germline V CDR1 and CDR2: MNHNY, SVGAGI (reference sequence). With 6 bases removed from V and 1 base from J, the gap between germline ends came to 6 bases.

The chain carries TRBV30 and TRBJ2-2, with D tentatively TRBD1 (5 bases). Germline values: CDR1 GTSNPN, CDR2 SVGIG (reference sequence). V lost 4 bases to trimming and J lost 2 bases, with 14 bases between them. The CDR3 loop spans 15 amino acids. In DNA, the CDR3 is TGTGCCTGGACCCCGACAGAGGACAACACCGGGGAGCTGTTTTTT. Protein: CAWTPTEDNTGELFF.

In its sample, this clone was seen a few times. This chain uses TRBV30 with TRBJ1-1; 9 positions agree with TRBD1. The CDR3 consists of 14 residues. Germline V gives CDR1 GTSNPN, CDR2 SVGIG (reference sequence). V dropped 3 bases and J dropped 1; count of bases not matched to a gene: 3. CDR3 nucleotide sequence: TGTGCCTGGAGCCGGGGACAGGGGAACACTGAAGCTTTCTTT. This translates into CAWSRGQGNTEAFF.

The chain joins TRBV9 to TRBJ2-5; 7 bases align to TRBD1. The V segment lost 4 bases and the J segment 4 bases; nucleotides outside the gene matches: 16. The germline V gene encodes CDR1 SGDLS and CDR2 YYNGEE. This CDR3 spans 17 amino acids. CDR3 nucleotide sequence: TGTGCCAGCAGCCTCAATCCGGTCAGGGGGTCGGGAGAGACCCAGTACTTC. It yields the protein CASSLNPVRGSGETQYF.

The CDR3 loop is CASNSQYSNQPQHF. The CDR3 DNA reads TGTGCCAGTAATTCGCAGTATAGCAATCAGCCCCAGCATTTT. The chain joins TRBV19 to TRBJ1-5; D uncertain. Trimming cost V 7 bases and J 0 bases, with 10 bases left between them. The CDR3 has 14 residues. In germline, CDR1 is LNHDA, CDR2 SQIVND (reference sequence).